The present entry profiles one T cell receptor beta chain with its context. Seattle participants joined during active infection and were tracked over time. With 5 bases clipped from V and 3 bases from J, the junction kept 6 bases outside the gene matches. The CDR3 has 15 amino acids. In germline, CDR1 is SEHNR, CDR2 FQNEAQ (reference sequence). This sample was included in a study of blood T cell repertoires in COVID-19. Study context: Samples came from the United States, Italy and Spain, spanning acute and convalescent COVID-19. PBMCs, B-cell-depleted T cells, or T cells provided the cDNA or gDNA that made up the material.

Source study methods: For nucleated cells, counts were estimated from reference gene primer amplification. Some clones are missing from TCRdb's copy, which holds only in-frame ones; the method was immunoSEQ multiplex PCR. D and trimming were read from the DNA, whereas the V and J calls and clone size are those reported in that table. The sample records about 160,000 clones, roughly 85% being singletons. The specimen sequenced was peripheral blood. This chain joins TRBV7-9 and TRBJ2-1; 8 bases line up with TRBD2. The receptor was derived from a woman between 45 and 65 years old with COVID-19, enrolled during active disease. CDR3 in DNA: TGTGCCAGCAGCCCCGGGGGGGGTAGCTACAATGAGCAGTTCTTC. Amino acids: CASSPGGGSYNEQFF.